A selection of T cell receptor beta chains follows, all from one sample in a study of cytotoxic CD8 clonotypes in ibrutinib-treated CLL. Sequencing used immunoSEQ multiplex PCR; TCRdb keeps in-frame clones, though not all of them. The table lists about 140,000 clones, approximately 80% of them singletons. This specimen consisted of PBMCs, obtained after 12 months of ibrutinib treatment. The source of these receptors is a human donor with chronic lymphocytic leukemia. The CDR3 runs from the conserved cysteine through the conserved F or W. Each record gives: D gene, J gene, V gene, CDR3 protein. The D gene is left open where the match is weak.

TRBD2 | TRBJ2-2 | TRBV10-3 | CAISVYLAGGANTGELFF
TRBD2 | TRBJ2-1 | TRBV19 | CASSMRGGNYNEQFF
- | TRBJ1-4 | TRBV30 | CAWRLFEEKLFF
TRBD1 | TRBJ1-1 | TRBV29-1 | CSVRTGGELTGNTEAFF
- | TRBJ1-5 | TRBV19 | CASSIFRDINQPQHF
- | TRBJ2-7 | TRBV7-6 | CASSSDATYEQYF
TRBD1 | TRBJ2-7 | TRBV5-5 | CASSLTGGYEQYF
- | TRBJ1-2 | TRBV6-6 | CASSYSGQIADGYTF
- | TRBJ2-7 | TRBV29-1 | CSVGDFYEQYF
- | TRBJ2-6 | TRBV5-6 | CASTLGSGANVLTF
- | TRBJ2-2 | TRBV7-5 | CASSLVGSTGELFF
- | TRBJ2-7 | TRBV6-6 | CASSLGTSEQYF
TRBD1 | TRBJ2-7 | TRBV28 | CASSRGQGSGEQYF
TRBD1 | TRBJ1-3 | TRBV5-1 | CASSLSTGARDTIYF
- | TRBJ2-2 | TRBV19 | CASRRDIGGTGELFF
- | TRBJ1-2 | TRBV27 | CASSYTVNYGYTF